This record covers a single TCR beta chain. The same CDR3 arises from other DNA sequences in this sample as well. The V and J ends lost 6 bases and 3 bases respectively, with 12 bases between them. The CDR3 runs 13 residues. CDR1 is SNHLY, CDR2 FYNNEI, per germline. Clones were sequenced by immunoSEQ multiplex PCR, and TCRdb holds only the in-frame ones, with some missing. Of about 2.3 million clones listed, approximately 95% were seen once; the top ten hold about 0.39%. This specimen belongs to a study of shared clonotypes between healthy human individuals. The chain couples TRBV2 to TRBJ2-7; perhaps D is TRBD1 or TRBD2 (5 bases each). The sequenced sample was naive CD4+ T cells from PBMCs. Subset indicated: CD45RA+ positively selected. The receptor comes from a man aged 18 to 35 in good health. Some clones in this sample may be carry-over from other donors' samples. The CDR3 region is CASSRDRLYEQYF. In DNA form, the CDR3 reads TGTGCCAGCAGCCGGGACCGCCTCTACGAGCAGTACTTC.